This entry concerns a single T cell receptor beta chain. V gave up 5 bases and J gave up 4 bases, with 8 bases separating them. Germline assignment: CDR1 MDHEN and CDR2 SYDVKM. This CDR3 has 12 residues. The record originates from a study of OX40 agonist ivuxolimab in advanced cancers. On the study more broadly: Each dose-escalation patient presented with hepatocellular carcinoma, melanoma, renal cell or head and neck cancer. From roughly 20 to 79 years was the age range, with a mean of roughly 59 years, and approximately 84% were male.

Some clones are missing from TCRdb's copy, which holds only in-frame ones; the method was immunoSEQ multiplex PCR. This sample has about 84,000 clones, with around 90% found just once. The TCR comes from an adult with an advanced solid tumor such as melanoma, head and neck, liver or kidney cancer. This chain connects TRBV28 to TRBJ1-2, with D maybe TRBD1 (5 bases). Sequences were derived from CD4+ or CD8+ T cells sorted from blood, sampled in a trial of the OX40 agonist ivuxolimab. The CDR3 region has the DNA TGTGCCAGCAGTATAAGGGGCTATGGCTACACCTTC. Amino acid sequence: CASSIRGYGYTF.